This TCR beta chain is from a study of T cells in tuberculosis. Points on this clone: Its antigen is currently unknown.

Here immunoSEQ multiplex PCR was the method, and the copy in TCRdb shows in-frame clones only, minus some. The data contain roughly 35,000 clones, 93% of them singletons. V dropped 5 bases and J dropped 3 bases, with 12 bases sitting between them. Per the germline V gene, CDR1 is SGHNT and CDR2 is YYREEE (reference sequence). The CDR3 is 13 residues long. Adolescents were screened for latent TB by skin test and IGRA. General study results and limits: Active tuberculosis cases were adults; controls were adolescents. GMM-specific TCRs were nearer to active tuberculosis alpha repertoires, suggesting expansion. GEM motif frequencies gave around 67% accuracy; the GMM repertoire gave roughly 90%.

The specimen was PBMCs. The chain employs TRBV5-4 and TRBJ2-7, with D possibly TRBD2 on 7 matching bases. The TCR was taken from a donor between 10 and 35 years old with latent tuberculosis or without tuberculosis infection. The CDR3 protein is CASRAGAGYEQYF. DNA of the CDR3: TGTGCCAGCAGGGCGGGGGCGGGCTACGAGCAGTACTTC. The entire variable domain, with the rest obtained from reference TRBV5-4 and TRBJ2-7, is as follows: ETGVTQSPTHLIKTRGQQVTLRCSSQSGHNTVSWYQQALGQGPQFIFQYYREEENGRGNFPPRFSGLQFPNYSSELNVNALELDDSALYLCASRAGAGYEQYFGPGTRLTVT.